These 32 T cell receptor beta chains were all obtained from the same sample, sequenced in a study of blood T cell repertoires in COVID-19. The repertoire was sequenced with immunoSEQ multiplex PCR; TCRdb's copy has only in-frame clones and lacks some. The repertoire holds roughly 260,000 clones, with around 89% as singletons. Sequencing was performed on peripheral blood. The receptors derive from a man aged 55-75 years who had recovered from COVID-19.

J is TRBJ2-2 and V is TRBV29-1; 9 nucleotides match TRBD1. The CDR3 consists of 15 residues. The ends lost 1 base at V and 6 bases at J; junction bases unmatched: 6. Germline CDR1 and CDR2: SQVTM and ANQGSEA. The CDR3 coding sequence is TGCAGCGTTGAAGTTTTACAGGGGGCGGCCGGGGAGCTGTTTTTT. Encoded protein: CSVEVLQGAAGELFF.

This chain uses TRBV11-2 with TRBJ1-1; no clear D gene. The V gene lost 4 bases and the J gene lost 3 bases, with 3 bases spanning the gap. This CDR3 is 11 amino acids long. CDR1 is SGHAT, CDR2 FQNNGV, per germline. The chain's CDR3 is CASSSYTEAFF. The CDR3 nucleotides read TGTGCCAGCAGCTCTTACACTGAAGCTTTCTTT.

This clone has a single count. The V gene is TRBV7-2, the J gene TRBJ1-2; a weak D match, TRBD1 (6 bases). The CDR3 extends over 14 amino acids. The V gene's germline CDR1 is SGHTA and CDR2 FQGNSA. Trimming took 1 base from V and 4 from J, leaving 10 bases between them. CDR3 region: CASSLGGRGYGYTF. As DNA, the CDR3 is TGTGCCAGCAGCTTAGGAGGCAGGGGCTATGGCTACACCTTC.

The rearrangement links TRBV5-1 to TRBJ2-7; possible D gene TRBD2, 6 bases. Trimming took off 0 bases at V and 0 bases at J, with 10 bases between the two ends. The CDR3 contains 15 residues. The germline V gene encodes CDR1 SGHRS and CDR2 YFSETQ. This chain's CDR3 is CASSLERGSSYEQYF. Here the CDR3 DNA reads TGCGCCAGCAGCTTGGAACGGGGGAGCTCCTACGAGCAGTACTTC.

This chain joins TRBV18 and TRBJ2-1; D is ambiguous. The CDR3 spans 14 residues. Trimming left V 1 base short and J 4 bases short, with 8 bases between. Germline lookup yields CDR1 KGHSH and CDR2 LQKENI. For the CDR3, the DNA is TGTGCCAGCTCACCACAAACAGCTTACAATGAGCAGTTCTTC. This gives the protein CASSPQTAYNEQFF.

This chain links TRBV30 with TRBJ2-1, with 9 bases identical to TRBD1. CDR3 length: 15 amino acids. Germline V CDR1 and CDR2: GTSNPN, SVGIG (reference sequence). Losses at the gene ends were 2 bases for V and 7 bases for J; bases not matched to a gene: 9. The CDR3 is CAWSKGDRVGNEQFF. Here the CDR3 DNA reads TGTGCCTGGAGTAAGGGGGACAGGGTAGGAAATGAGCAGTTCTTC.

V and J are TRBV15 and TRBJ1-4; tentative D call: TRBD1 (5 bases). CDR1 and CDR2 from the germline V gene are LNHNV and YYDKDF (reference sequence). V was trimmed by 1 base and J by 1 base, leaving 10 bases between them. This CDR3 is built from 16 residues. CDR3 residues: CATSRVVQGTNEKLFF. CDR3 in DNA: TGTGCCACCAGCAGAGTGGTTCAGGGAACTAATGAAAAACTGTTTTTT. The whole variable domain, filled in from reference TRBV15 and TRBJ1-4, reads DAMVIQNPRYQVTQFGKPVTLSCSQTLNHNVMYWYQQKSSQAPKLLFHYYDKDFNNEADTPDNFQSRRPNTSFCFLDIRSPGLGDTAMYLCATSRVVQGTNEKLFFGSGTQLSVL.

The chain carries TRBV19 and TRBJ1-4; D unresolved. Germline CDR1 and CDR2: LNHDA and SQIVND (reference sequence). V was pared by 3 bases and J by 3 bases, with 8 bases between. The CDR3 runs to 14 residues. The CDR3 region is CASSIYQANEKLFF. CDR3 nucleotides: TGTGCCAGTAGTATTTATCAGGCTAATGAAAAACTGTTTTTT.

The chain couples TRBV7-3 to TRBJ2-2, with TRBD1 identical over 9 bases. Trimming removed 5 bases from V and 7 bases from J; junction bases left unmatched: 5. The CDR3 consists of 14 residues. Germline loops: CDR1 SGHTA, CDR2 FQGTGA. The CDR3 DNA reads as TGTGCCAGCAGCGGGACAGGGCAGGTCGGGGAGCTGTTTTTT. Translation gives CASSGTGQVGELFF. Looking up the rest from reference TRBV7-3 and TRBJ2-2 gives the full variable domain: GAGVSQTPSNKVTEKGKYVELRCDPISGHTALYWYRQSLGQGPEFLIYFQGTGAADDSGLPNDRFFAVRPEGSVSTLKIQRTERGDSAVYLCASSGTGQVGELFFGEGSRLTVL.

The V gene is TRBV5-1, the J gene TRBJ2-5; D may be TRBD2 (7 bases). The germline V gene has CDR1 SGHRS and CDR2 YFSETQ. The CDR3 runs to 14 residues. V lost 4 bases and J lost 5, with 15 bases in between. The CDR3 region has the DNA TGCGCCAGCAGCATATACAGGGAGGGGGAGACCCAGTACTTC. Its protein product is CASSIYREGETQYF. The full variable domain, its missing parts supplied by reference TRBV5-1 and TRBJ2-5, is KAGVTQTPRYLIKTRGQQVTLSCSPISGHRSVSWYQQTPGQGLQFLFEYFSETQRNKGNFPGRFSGRQFSNSRSEMNVSTLELGDSALYLCASSIYREGETQYFGPGTRLLVL.

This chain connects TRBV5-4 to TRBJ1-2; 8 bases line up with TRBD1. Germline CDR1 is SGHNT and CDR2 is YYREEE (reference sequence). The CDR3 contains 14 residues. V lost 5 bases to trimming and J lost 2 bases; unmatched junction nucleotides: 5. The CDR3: CASRSGQDNYGYTF. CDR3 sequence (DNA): TGTGCCAGCAGGTCGGGACAGGACAACTATGGCTACACCTTC.

Here the CDR3 DNA reads TGTGCCAGCAGTGGGTTCGGGGAGACCCAGTACTTC. Translating it yields CASSGFGETQYF. The gene calls are TRBV2 and TRBJ2-5; D is unresolved. CDR3 length: 12 residues. V was clipped by 4 bases and J by 5 bases, with 8 bases between them. The germline CDR1 and CDR2 sequences are SNHLY and FYNNEI.

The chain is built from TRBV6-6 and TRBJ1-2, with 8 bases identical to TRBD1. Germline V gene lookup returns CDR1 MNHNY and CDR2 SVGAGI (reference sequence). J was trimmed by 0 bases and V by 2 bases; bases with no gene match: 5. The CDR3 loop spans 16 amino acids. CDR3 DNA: TGTGCCAGCAGTTACCCAAGGACAGGGACTAACTATGGCTACACCTTC. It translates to CASSYPRTGTNYGYTF.

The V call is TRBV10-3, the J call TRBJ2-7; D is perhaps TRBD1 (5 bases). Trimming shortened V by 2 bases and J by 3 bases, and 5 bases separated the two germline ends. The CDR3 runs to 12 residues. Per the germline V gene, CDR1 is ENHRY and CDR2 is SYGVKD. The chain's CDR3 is CAISEQGYEQYF. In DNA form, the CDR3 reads TGTGCCATCAGTGAGCAGGGCTACGAGCAGTACTTC.

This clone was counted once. CDR3 residues: CASSGGGGTYNEQFF. In DNA form, the CDR3 reads TGTGCCAGCAGCGGGGGAGGGGGTACCTACAATGAGCAGTTCTTC. The chain is built from TRBV11-1 and TRBJ2-1, with D tentatively TRBD2 (7 bases). The V end was cut by 5 bases, the J end by 2 bases, with 13 bases between. Germline CDR1 is SGHAT and CDR2 is FQDESV (reference sequence). This CDR3 contains 15 residues.

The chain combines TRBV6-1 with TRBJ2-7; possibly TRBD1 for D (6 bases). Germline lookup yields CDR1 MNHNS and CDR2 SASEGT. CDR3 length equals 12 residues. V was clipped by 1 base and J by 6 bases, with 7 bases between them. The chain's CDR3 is CASSEVGGEQYF. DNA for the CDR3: TGTGCCAGCAGTGAAGTAGGGGGCGAGCAGTACTTC.

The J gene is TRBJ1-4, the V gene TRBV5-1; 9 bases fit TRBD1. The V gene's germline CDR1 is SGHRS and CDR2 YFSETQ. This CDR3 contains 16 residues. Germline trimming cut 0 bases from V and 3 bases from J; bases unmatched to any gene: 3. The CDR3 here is CASSLGQGGPNEKLFF. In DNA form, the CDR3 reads TGCGCCAGCAGCTTGGGACAGGGGGGTCCTAATGAAAAACTGTTTTTT.

The CDR3 region is CASSHTRGRGQGGEKLFF. In DNA form, the CDR3 reads TGTGCCAGCAGCCACACCAGGGGTCGGGGACAGGGGGGTGAAAAACTGTTTTTT. The chain couples TRBV4-2 to TRBJ1-4, with 11 bases aligning to TRBD1. Germline V lookup: CDR1 LGHNA, CDR2 YNFKEQ. Losses at the gene ends were 3 bases for V and 7 bases for J; bases not matched to a gene: 13. This CDR3 has 18 amino acids.

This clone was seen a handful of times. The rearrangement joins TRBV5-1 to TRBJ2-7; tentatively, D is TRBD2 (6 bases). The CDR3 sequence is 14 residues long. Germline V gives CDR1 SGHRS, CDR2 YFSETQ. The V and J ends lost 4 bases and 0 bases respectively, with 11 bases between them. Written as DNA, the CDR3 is TGCGCCAGCAGCGGGGGGACCTACTCCTACGAGCAGTACTTC. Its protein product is CASSGGTYSYEQYF.

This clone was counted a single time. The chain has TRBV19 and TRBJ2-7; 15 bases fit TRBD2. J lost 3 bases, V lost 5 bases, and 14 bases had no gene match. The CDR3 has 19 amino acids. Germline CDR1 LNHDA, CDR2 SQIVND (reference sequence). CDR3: CASSPRTSGGAKGIYEQYF. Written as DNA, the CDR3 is TGTGCCAGTAGTCCCCGGACTAGCGGGGGGGCTAAAGGGATCTACGAGCAGTACTTC.

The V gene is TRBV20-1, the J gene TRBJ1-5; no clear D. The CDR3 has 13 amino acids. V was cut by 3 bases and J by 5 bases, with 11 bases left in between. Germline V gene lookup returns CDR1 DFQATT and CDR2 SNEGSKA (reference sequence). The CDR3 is CSASSAAHQPQHF. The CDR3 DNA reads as TGCAGTGCTAGTTCTGCGGCCCATCAGCCCCAGCATTTT.

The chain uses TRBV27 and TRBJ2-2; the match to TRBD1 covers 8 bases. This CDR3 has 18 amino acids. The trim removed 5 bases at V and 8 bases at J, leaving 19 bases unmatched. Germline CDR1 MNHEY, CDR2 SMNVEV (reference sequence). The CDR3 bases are TGTGCCAGCAGTCGATATCTCGGACAGGGCCCTGATTGGGGGGAGCTGTTTTTT. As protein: CASSRYLGQGPDWGELFF.

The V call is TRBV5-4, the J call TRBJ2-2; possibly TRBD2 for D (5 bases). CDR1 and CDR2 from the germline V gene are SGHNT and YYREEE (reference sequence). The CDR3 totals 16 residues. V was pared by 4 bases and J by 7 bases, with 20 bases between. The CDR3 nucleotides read TGTGCCAGCAGCCCGATGCAGCAGTTGAGGGACGGGGAGCTGTTTTTT. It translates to CASSPMQQLRDGELFF.

CDR3 DNA: TGTGCCAGCAGTTATAGAGATACGCAGTATTTT. Residues: CASSYRDTQYF. V gene TRBV12-3 or TRBV12-4 combines with J gene TRBJ2-3, with D uncertain. The V end lost 4 bases, the J end lost 5 bases, and 4 bases lay between the germline ends. The CDR3 loop spans 11 amino acids.

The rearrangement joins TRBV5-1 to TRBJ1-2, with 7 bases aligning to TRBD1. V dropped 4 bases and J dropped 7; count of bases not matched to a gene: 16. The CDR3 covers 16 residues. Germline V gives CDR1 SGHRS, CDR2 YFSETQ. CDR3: CASSQESTGVGSGYTF. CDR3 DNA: TGCGCCAGCAGCCAGGAATCCACAGGGGTGGGAAGTGGCTACACCTTC.

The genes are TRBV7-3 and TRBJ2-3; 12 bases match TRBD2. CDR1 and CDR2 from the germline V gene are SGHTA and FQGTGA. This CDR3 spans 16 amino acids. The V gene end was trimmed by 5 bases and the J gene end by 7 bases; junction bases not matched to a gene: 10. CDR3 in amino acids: CASSLRPSGGAHTQYF. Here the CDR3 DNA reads TGTGCCAGCAGCCTCCGTCCTAGCGGGGGGGCCCATACGCAGTATTTT. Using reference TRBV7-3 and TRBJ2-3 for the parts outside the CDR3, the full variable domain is GAGVSQTPSNKVTEKGKYVELRCDPISGHTALYWYRQSLGQGPEFLIYFQGTGAADDSGLPNDRFFAVRPEGSVSTLKIQRTERGDSAVYLCASSLRPSGGAHTQYFGPGTRLTVL.

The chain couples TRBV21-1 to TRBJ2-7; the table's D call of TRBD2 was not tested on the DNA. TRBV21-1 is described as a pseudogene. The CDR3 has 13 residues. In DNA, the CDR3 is TGTGCCAGCAGCAAAGGAGTACGCTACGAGCAGTACTTC. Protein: CASSKGVRYEQYF.

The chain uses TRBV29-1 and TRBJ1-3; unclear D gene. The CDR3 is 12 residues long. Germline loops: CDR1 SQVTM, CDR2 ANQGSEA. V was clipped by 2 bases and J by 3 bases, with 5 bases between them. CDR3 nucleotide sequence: TGCAGCGTTGAACAGAATGGAAACACCATATATTTT. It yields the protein CSVEQNGNTIYF.

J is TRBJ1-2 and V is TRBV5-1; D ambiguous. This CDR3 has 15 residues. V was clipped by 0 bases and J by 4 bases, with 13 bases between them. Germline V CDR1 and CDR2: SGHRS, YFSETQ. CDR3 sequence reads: CASSLGWVEGYGYTF. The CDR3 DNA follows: TGCGCCAGCAGCTTGGGTTGGGTTGAGGGCTATGGCTACACCTTC.

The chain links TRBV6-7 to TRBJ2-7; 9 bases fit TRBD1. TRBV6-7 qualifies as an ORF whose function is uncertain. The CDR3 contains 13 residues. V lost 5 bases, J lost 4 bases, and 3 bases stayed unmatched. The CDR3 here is CASSGTGWYEQYF. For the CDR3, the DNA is TGTGCCAGCAGTGGGACAGGGTGGTACGAGCAGTACTTC.

As DNA, the CDR3 is TGTGCCAGCAGCTTTGGTAGGGGGTCGGACACTGAAGCTTTCTTT. Its translation: CASSFGRGSDTEAFF. V gene TRBV11-1 combines with J gene TRBJ1-1, with a possible D match to TRBD1 (6 bases). Deletions cut 3 bases from V and 3 bases from J, with 14 bases between. The CDR3 runs to 15 residues. Germline V CDR1 and CDR2: SGHAT, FQDESV (reference sequence).

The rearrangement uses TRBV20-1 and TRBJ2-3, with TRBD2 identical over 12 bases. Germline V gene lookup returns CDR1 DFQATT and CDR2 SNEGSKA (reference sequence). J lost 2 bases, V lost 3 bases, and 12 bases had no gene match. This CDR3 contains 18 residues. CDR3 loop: CSASPLLAGGRTTDTQYF. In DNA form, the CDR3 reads TGCAGTGCTAGTCCCTTACTAGCGGGGGGCCGAACCACAGATACGCAGTATTTT.